One sample yielded the 19 T cell receptor beta chains listed below, sequenced in a study of T cell repertoires in cytomegalovirus infection. For these TCRs, the target antigens are not known. TCRdb reprocessed the reads via MiXCR and lists one record per CDR3 protein. The sample includes hundreds of thousands of distinct CDR3 sequences, 30% to 40% of them seen just once. The material was cultured PBMCs, obtained from culture after CMV antigen stimulation. The receptors come from a human donor in good health (CMV status not recorded). Some clones in this sample may be carry-over from other donors' samples.

This clonotype was counted at least ten times. This chain connects TRBV7-2 to TRBJ1-5, with D tentatively TRBD1 (5 bases). Trimming cost V 1 base and J 6 bases, with 13 bases left between them. The CDR3 runs to 15 residues. The germline CDR1 and CDR2 sequences are SGHTA and FQGNSA. CDR3 protein: CASSLDPGMGQPQHF. The CDR3 coding sequence is TGTGCCAGCAGCTTAGACCCAGGGATGGGTCAGCCCCAGCATTTT.

The chain carries TRBV6-2 or TRBV6-3 and TRBJ2-2; 8 bases align to TRBD2. V shed 1 base, J shed 6 bases, and the junction held 4 bases outside the gene matches. CDR3 length equals 15 residues. Germline loops: CDR1 MNHEY, CDR2 SVGEGT. This chain's CDR3 is CASSYLSGRAGELFF. The CDR3 DNA is TGTGCCAGCAGTTACTTGAGCGGGAGAGCCGGGGAGCTGTTTTTT.

This clonotype was observed many times. This chain links TRBV7-6 with TRBJ2-3; D is perhaps TRBD1 (6 bases). Germline loops: CDR1 SGHVS, CDR2 FNYEAQ. V gave up 4 bases and J gave up 0 bases, with 20 bases separating them. This CDR3 comprises 18 residues. The CDR3, as DNA: TGTGCCAGCAGCTACCTACCTCCGACAGGCCCTAGCACAGATACGCAGTATTTT. It encodes CASSYLPPTGPSTDTQYF.

This clonotype turned up a few times. This chain uses TRBV7-2 with TRBJ1-1; D not certain. This CDR3 contains 15 residues. CDR1 and CDR2 from the germline V gene are SGHTA and FQGNSA. V was shortened by 0 bases and J by 3 bases, with 11 bases between the two germline ends. The CDR3 DNA is TGTGCCAGCAGCTTAGCCCCGCGGCTGGACACTGAAGCTTTCTTT. Translating it yields CASSLAPRLDTEAFF.

The chain carries TRBV30 and TRBJ1-5; possible D gene TRBD1, 5 bases. The CDR3 is made up of 15 amino acids. V was clipped by 0 bases and J by 3 bases, with 12 bases between them. CDR1 and CDR2 (germline): GTSNPN, SVGIG (reference sequence). The CDR3 DNA is TGTGCCTGGAGTGTACGGGGGTCTCTCAATCAGCCCCAGCATTTT. This codes for CAWSVRGSLNQPQHF.

This clonotype occurred a few times. The chain combines TRBV12-3 or TRBV12-4 with TRBJ1-2; D is undetermined. Trimming removed 5 bases at V and 4 bases at J, with 14 bases between. The CDR3 consists of 14 residues. DNA for the CDR3: TGTGCCAGCAGTCCTACAACACCCCTCTATGGCTACACCTTC. Protein sequence: CASSPTTPLYGYTF.

J is TRBJ2-6 and V is TRBV28; D is ambiguous. V lost 8 bases, J lost 0 bases, and 11 bases lay in between. Per germline, CDR1 MDHEN and CDR2 SYDVKM. The CDR3 extends over 15 amino acids. The CDR3 sequence is CASLTPASGANVLTF. CDR3 nucleotides: TGTGCCAGCCTGACCCCGGCCTCTGGGGCCAACGTCCTGACTTTC.

This clonotype was seen more than once but under ten times. The chain joins TRBV19 to TRBJ2-1; TRBD2 aligns across 14 bases. Germline lookup yields CDR1 LNHDA and CDR2 SQIVND (reference sequence). Losses at the gene ends were 5 bases for V and 0 bases for J; bases not matched to a gene: 15. CDR3 length equals 21 residues. Written as DNA, the CDR3 is TGTGCCAGTAGTGCATCGTTGGGACTAGCGGGAGAGGGAGGCTCCTACAATGAGCAGTTCTTC. Translating it yields CASSASLGLAGEGGSYNEQFF.

This clonotype was detected many times. The chain recombines TRBV7-2 with TRBJ1-2, with D possibly TRBD1 on 6 matching bases. CDR1 SGHTA and CDR2 FQGNSA come from the germline V gene. The CDR3 sequence is 14 residues long. V was cut by 1 base and J by 3 bases, with 9 bases left in between. DNA for the CDR3: TGTGCCAGCAGCTTAGGAGGACAGTACTATGGCTACACCTTC. Protein: CASSLGGQYYGYTF. The full variable domain, with the rest looked up from reference TRBV7-2 and TRBJ1-2, is GAGVSQSPSNKVTEKGKDVELRCDPISGHTALYWYRQSLGQGLEFLIYFQGNSAPDKSGLPSDRFSAERTGGSVSTLTIQRTQQEDSAVYLCASSLGGQYYGYTFGSGTRLTVV.

This chain connects TRBV27 to TRBJ2-6; D is undetermined. Germline CDR1 and CDR2: MNHEY and SMNVEV (reference sequence). V was pared by 10 bases and J by 4 bases, with 8 bases between. CDR3 length: 12 residues. CDR3 DNA: TGTGCCACTCCCCCCGGGGCCAACGTCCTGACTTTC. This sequence encodes CATPPGANVLTF. Using reference TRBV27 and TRBJ2-6 for the parts outside the CDR3, the full variable domain is EAQVTQNPRYLITVTGKKLTVTCSQNMNHEYMSWYRQDPGLGLRQIYYSMNVEVTDKGDVPEGYKVSRKEKRNFPLILESPSPNQTSLYFCATPPGANVLTFGAGSRLTVL.

A word on this clonotype: Since no conserved phenylalanine or tryptophan closes the CDR3, a read error is the likely cause. The chain employs TRBV3-1 and TRBJ2-7, with TRBD2 identical over 10 bases. J gave up 5 bases and V 3 bases, and 19 bases lay outside the gene matches. CDR1 and CDR2 (germline): LGHDT, YNNKEL (reference sequence). The CDR3 consists of 19 residues. The CDR3 loop is CASSQGISWWTSGRHEQYC. DNA of the CDR3: TGTGCCAGCAGCCAGGGGATAAGTTGGTGGACTAGCGGCAGACACGAGCAGTACTGC.

This clonotype was observed a handful of times. The gene calls are TRBV19 and TRBJ2-7; D might be TRBD1 (5 bases). Germline V gene sequence: CDR1 LNHDA, CDR2 SQIVND (reference sequence). The V end was cut by 8 bases, the J end by 2 bases, with 13 bases between. This CDR3 spans 13 amino acids. This CDR3 is CASGAPSAYEQYF. CDR3 nucleotide sequence: TGTGCCAGTGGGGCCCCCTCCGCCTACGAGCAGTACTTC.

The chain is built from TRBV18 and TRBJ2-7; D perhaps matches TRBD1 (6 bases). Germline CDR1 KGHSH, CDR2 LQKENI. V dropped 2 bases and J dropped 2 bases, with 25 bases sitting between them. CDR3 length: 19 residues. CDR3 sequence reads: CASSPGQSSPLTLTYEQYV. DNA of the CDR3: TGTGCCAGCTCACCAGGACAGTCAAGCCCCTTAACCCTGACCTACGAGCAGTACGTC.

With regard to this clonotype: This may arise from a read error, as a much more abundant clone is one base away. The rearrangement links TRBV7-3 to TRBJ2-2; tentative D call: TRBD2 (5 bases). From germline, CDR1 is SGHTA and CDR2 FQGTGA. The CDR3 is 14 amino acids. The V and J ends lost 5 bases and 7 bases respectively, with 14 bases between them. The CDR3 DNA reads TGTGCCAGCAGCCCTTCTCGGGATGACGGGGAGCTGTTTTTT. This translates into CASSPSRDDGELFF.

The rearrangement uses TRBV4-1 and TRBJ1-1, with D perhaps matching TRBD1 (6 bases). CDR3 length: 18 residues. The V end was cut by 1 base, the J end by 1 base, with 19 bases between. Germline CDR1 reads MGHRA; CDR2 reads YSYEKL. Here the CDR3 reads CASSQVGYRDKKNTEAFF. The CDR3 nucleotides are TGCGCCAGCAGCCAAGTTGGTTACCGGGACAAAAAGAACACTGAAGCTTTCTTT.

This clonotype was seen more than once but under ten times. V gene TRBV24-1 combines with J gene TRBJ2-5; D is possibly TRBD2 (6 bases). Germline assignment: CDR1 KGHDR and CDR2 SFDVKD. This CDR3 is 17 amino acids long. Trimming cost V 5 bases and J 1 base, with 19 bases left between them. The CDR3 sequence is CATSVGGAAGLQETQYF. CDR3 nucleotides: TGTGCCACCAGTGTCGGCGGGGCCGCGGGCCTCCAAGAGACCCAGTACTTC.

The gene calls are TRBV7-2 and TRBJ2-2; 7 bases match TRBD2. Germline loops: CDR1 SGHTA, CDR2 FQGNSA. This CDR3 has 16 residues. After removal of 5 bases from V and 5 bases from J, the junction contained 11 bases not matched to a gene. This chain's CDR3 is CASSRAGGSRTGELFF. In nucleotides, the CDR3 is TGTGCCAGCAGCCGGGCGGGCGGGAGTAGAACCGGGGAGCTGTTTTTT.

The sample holds one count of this clonotype. V gene TRBV20-1 combines with J gene TRBJ2-6; D ambiguous. This CDR3 spans 14 amino acids. Germline assignment: CDR1 DFQATT and CDR2 SNEGSKA (reference sequence). Trimming cost V 5 bases and J 0 bases, with 8 bases left between them. The CDR3 sequence: CSALGDSGANVLTF. The CDR3 bases are TGCAGTGCTCTCGGCGACTCTGGGGCCAACGTCCTGACTTTC.

The rearrangement links TRBV7-6 to TRBJ2-7, with 10 bases lining up with TRBD2. Losses at the gene ends were 6 bases for V and 0 bases for J; bases not matched to a gene: 14. Germline V CDR1 and CDR2: SGHVS, FNYEAQ. The CDR3 loop spans 18 amino acids. CDR3 in amino acids: CASSRTASGRIGSYEQYF. In DNA form, the CDR3 reads TGTGCCAGCAGTCGTACGGCTAGCGGGAGAATTGGCTCCTACGAGCAGTACTTC.